The clone carrying this T cell receptor beta chain was counted between two and nine times. The antigen remains unidentified. This CDR3 has 15 amino acids. Germline V gene lookup returns CDR1 LGHNA and CDR2 YNFKEQ. Trimming removed 0 bases from V and 6 bases from J; junction bases left unmatched: 5. This sample is drawn from a study of PD-L1 blockade in urothelial cancer. Study in general: At 6 weeks and at 3 weeks (second dose) after treatment start, blood was analyzed. Researchers found blood samples held a median of approximately 150,000 T cells.

Clones were read by immunoSEQ multiplex PCR, and TCRdb kept only the in-frame ones, dropping some. The table has about 51,000 clones, about 86% seen once; the top ten hold 16%. General study results and limits: Improved survival was predicted by pretreatment blood TCR clonality below the median.

The V call is TRBV4-2, the J call TRBJ1-2; 9 positions agree with TRBD1. The material was PBMCs, obtained around atezolizumab (anti-PD-L1) treatment. The sequence was collected from a man aged 55 to 70 with urothelial cancer. CDR3 region: CASSQEAGQGDGYTF. In nucleotides, the CDR3 is TGTGCCAGCAGCCAAGAGGCGGGACAGGGTGATGGCTACACCTTC.